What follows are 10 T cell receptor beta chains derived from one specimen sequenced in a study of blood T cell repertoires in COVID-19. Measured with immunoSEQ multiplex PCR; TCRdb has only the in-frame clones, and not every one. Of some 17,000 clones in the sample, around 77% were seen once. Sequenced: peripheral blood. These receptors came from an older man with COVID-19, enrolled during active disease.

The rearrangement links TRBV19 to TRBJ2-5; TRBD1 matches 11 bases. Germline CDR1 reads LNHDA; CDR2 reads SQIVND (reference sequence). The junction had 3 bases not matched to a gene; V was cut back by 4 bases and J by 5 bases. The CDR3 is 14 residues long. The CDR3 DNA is TGTGCCAGTAGTAGGACAGGGGGCACGGAGACCCAGTACTTC. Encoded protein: CASSRTGGTETQYF.

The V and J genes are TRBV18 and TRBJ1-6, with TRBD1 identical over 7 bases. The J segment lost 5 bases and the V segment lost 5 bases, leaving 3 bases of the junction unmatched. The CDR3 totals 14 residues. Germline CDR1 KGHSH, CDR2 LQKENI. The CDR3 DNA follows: TGTGCCAGCTCAGTTGGGACAGATAATTCACCCCTCCACTTT. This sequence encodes CASSVGTDNSPLHF.

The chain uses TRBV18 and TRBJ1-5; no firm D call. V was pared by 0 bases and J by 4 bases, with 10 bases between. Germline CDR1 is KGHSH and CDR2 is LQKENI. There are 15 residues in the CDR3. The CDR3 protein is CASSPPGQTNQPQHF. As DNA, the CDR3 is TGTGCCAGCTCACCACCGGGCCAGACGAATCAGCCCCAGCATTTT.

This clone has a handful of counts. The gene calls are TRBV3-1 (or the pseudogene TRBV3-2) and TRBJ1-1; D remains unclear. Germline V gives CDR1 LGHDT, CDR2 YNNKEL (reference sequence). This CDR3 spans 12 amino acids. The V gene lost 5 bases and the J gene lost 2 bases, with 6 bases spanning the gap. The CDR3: CASSGRNTEAFF. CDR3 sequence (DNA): TGTGCCAGCAGCGGTAGAAACACTGAAGCTTTCTTT.

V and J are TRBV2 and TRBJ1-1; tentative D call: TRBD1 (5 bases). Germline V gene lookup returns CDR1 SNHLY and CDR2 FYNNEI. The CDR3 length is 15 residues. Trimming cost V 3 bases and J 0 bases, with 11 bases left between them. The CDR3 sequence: CASSDQGALNTEAFF. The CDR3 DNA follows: TGTGCCAGCAGTGATCAGGGTGCCTTGAACACTGAAGCTTTCTTT. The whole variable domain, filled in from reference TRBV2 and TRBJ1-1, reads EPEVTQTPSHQVTQMGQEVILRCVPISNHLYFYWYRQILGQKVEFLVSFYNNEISEKSEIFDDQFSVERPDGSNFTLKIRSTKLEDSAMYFCASSDQGALNTEAFFGQGTRLTVV.

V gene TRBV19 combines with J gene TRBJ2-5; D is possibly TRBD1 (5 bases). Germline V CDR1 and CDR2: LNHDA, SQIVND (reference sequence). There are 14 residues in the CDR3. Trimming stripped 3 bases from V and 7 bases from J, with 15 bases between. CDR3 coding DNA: TGTGCCAGTAGTATTTACAGATCCCAGGGGACCCAGTACTTC. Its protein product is CASSIYRSQGTQYF.

For the CDR3, the DNA is TGTGCCAGCAGTTCGTCAGAGGGCACTGAAGCTTTCTTT. It yields the protein CASSSSEGTEAFF. The V gene is TRBV12-3 or TRBV12-4, the J gene TRBJ1-1; D gene unclear. The CDR3 is made up of 13 amino acids. Trimming removed 4 bases from V and 4 bases from J, with 10 bases in between.

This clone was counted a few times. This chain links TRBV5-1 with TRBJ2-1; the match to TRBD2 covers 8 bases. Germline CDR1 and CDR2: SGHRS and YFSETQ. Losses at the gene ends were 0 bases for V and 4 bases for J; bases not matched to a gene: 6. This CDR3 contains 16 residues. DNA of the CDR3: TGCGCCAGCAGCTTGGAAGGACTAGCTACGTACAATGAGCAGTTCTTC. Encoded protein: CASSLEGLATYNEQFF.

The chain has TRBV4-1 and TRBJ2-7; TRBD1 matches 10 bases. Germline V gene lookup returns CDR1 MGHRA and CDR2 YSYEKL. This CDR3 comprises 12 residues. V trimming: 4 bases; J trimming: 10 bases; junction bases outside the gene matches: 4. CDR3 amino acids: CASSPDRGQQYF. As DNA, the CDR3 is TGCGCCAGCAGCCCAGACAGGGGGCAACAGTACTTC.

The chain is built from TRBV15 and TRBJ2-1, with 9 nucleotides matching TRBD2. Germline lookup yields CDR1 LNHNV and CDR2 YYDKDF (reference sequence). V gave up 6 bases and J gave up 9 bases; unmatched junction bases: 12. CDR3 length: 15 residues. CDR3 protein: CATSLRTSDFGEQFF. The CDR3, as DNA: TGTGCCACCAGTTTGCGGACTAGCGATTTCGGTGAGCAGTTCTTC.